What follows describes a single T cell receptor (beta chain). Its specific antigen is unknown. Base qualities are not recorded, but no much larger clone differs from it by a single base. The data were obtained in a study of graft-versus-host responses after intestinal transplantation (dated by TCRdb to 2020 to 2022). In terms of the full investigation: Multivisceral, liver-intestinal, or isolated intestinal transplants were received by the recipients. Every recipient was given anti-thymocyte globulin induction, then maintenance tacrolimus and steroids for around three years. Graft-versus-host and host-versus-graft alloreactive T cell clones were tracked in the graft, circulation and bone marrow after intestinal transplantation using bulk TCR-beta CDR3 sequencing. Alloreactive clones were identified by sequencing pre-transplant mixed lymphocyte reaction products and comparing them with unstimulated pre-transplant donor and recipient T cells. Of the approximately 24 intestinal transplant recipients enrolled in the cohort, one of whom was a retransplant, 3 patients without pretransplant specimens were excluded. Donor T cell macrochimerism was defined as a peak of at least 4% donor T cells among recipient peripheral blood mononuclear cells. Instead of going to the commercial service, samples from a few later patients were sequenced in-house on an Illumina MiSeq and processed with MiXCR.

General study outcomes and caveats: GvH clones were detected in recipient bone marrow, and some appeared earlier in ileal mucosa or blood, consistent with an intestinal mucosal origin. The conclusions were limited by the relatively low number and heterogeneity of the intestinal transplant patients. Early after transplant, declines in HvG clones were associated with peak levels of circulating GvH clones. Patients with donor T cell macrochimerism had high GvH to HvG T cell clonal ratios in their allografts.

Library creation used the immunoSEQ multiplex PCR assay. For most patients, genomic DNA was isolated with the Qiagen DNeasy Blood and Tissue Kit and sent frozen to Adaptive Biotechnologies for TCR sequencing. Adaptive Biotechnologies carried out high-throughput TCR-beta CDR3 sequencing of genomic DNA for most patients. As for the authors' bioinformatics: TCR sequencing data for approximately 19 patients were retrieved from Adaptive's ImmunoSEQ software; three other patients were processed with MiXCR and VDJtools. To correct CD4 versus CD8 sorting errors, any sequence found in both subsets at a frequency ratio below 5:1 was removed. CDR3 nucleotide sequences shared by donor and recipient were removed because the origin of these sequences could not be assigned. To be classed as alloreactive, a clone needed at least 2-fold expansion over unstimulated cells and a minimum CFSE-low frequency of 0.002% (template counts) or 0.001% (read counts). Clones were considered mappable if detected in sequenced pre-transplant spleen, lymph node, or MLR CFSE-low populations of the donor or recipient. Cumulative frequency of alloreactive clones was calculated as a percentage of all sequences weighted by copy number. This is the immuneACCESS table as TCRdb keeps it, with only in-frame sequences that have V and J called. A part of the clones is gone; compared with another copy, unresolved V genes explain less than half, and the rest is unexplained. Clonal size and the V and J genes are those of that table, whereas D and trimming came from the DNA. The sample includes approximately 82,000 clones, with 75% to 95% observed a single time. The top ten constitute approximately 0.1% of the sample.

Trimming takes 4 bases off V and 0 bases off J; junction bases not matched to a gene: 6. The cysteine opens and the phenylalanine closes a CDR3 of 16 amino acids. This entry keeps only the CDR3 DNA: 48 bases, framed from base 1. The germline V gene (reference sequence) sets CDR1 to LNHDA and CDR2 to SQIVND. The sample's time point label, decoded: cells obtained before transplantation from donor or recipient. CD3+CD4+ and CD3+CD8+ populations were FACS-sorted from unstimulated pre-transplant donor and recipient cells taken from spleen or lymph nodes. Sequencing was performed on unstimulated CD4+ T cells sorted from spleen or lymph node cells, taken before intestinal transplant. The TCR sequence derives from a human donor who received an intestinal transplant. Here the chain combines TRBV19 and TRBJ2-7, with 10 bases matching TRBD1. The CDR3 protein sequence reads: CASSKNGQGGSYEQYF. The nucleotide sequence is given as TGTGCCAGTAGTAAGAACGGACAGGGGGGCTCCTACGAGCAGTACTTC.